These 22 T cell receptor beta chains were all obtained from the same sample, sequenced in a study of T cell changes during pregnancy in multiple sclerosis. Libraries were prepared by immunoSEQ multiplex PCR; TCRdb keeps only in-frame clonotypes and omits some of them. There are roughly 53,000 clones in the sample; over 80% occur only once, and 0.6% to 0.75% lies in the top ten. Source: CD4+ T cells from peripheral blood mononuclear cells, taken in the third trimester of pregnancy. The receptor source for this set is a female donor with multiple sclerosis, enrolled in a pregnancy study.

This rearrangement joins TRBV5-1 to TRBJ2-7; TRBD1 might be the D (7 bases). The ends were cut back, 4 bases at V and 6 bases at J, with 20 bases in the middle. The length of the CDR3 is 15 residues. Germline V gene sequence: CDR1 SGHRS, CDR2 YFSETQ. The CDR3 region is CASSPSRGDGSEQYF. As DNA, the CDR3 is TGCGCCAGCAGCCCGTCCAGGGGGGATGGAAGCGAGCAGTACTTC.

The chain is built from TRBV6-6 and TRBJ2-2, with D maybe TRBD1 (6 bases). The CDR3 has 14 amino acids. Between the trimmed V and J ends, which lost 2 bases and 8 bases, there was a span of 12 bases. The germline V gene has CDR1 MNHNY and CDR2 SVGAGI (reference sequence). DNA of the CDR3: TGTGCCAGCAGTTACCCATCCGACAGGGGGGAGCTGTTTTTT. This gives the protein CASSYPSDRGELFF.

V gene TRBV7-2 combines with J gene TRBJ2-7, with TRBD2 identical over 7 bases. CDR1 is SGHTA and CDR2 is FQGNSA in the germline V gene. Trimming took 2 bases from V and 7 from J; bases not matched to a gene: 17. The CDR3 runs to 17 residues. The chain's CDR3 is CASSLRSGRPLLEEQYF. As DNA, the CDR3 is TGTGCCAGCAGCTTACGATCCGGGAGGCCCCTTTTAGAAGAGCAGTACTTC.

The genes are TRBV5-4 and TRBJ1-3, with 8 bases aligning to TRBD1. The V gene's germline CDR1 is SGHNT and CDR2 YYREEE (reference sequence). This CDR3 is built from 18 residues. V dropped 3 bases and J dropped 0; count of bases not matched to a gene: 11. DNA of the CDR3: TGTGCCAGCAGCTCCGAGAGGACAGGGATAGCCTCTGGAAACACCATATATTTT. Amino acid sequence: CASSSERTGIASGNTIYF.

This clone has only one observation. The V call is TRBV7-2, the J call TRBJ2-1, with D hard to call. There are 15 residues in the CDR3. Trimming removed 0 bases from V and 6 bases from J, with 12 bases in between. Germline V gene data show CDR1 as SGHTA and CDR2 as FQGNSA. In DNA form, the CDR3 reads TGTGCCAGCAGCTTAGCCACAGTCCACCCCAATGAGCAGTTCTTC. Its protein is CASSLATVHPNEQFF.

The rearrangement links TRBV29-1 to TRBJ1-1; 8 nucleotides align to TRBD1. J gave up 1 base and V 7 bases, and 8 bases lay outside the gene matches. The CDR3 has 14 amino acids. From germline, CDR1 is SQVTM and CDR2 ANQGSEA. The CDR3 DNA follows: TGCAGCGGCGGGGGGGGGACAGGGAACACTGAAGCTTTCTTT. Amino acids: CSGGGGTGNTEAFF.

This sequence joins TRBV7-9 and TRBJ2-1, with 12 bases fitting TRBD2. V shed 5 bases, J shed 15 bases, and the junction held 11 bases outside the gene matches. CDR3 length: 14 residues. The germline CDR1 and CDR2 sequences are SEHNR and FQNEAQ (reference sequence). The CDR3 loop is CASSLETSGGPRFF. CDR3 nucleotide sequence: TGTGCCAGCAGCCTAGAGACTAGCGGGGGTCCCCGGTTCTTC.

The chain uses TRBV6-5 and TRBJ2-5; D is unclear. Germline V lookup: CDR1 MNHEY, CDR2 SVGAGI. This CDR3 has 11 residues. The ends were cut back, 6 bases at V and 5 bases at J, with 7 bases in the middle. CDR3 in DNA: TGTGCCAGCAGCCAGAGGGAGACCCAGTACTTC. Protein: CASSQRETQYF.

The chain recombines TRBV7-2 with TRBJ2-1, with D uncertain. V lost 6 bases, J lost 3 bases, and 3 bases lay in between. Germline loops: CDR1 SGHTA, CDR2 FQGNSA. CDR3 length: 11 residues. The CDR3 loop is CASRRYNEQFF. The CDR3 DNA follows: TGTGCCAGCAGGCGCTACAATGAGCAGTTCTTC.

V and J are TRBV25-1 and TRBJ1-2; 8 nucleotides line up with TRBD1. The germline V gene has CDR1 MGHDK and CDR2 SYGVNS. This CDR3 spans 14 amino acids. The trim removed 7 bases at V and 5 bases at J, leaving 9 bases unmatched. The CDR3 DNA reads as TGTGCCAGCATCTCGGACAGGGATTGGTATGGCTACACCTTC. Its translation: CASISDRDWYGYTF.

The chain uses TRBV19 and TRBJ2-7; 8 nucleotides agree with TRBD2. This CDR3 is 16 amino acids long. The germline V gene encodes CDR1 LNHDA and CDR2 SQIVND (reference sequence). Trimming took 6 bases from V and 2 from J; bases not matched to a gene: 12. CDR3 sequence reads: CASSVTAGGPPYEQYF. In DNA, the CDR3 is TGTGCCAGTAGCGTGACCGCGGGAGGACCTCCCTACGAGCAGTACTTC.

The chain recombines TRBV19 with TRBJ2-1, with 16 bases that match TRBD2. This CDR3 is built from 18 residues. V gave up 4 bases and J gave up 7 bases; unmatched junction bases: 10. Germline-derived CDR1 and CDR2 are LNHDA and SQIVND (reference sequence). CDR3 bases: TGTGCCAGTAGTACCTACGGGACTAGCGGGAGGGCTGGTAATGAGCAGTTCTTC. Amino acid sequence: CASSTYGTSGRAGNEQFF.

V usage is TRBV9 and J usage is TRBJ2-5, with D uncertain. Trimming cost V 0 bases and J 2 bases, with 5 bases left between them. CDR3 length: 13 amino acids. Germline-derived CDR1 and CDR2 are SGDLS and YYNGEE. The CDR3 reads CASSVAGQETQYF. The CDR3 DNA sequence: TGTGCCAGCAGCGTAGCCGGTCAAGAGACCCAGTACTTC.

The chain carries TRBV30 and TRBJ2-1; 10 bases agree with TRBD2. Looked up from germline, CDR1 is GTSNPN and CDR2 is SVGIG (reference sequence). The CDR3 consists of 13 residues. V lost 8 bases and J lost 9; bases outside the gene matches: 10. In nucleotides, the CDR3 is TGTGCCGCCTCTAGCGGGAGAAGGACTGAGCAGTTCTTC. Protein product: CAASSGRRTEQFF.

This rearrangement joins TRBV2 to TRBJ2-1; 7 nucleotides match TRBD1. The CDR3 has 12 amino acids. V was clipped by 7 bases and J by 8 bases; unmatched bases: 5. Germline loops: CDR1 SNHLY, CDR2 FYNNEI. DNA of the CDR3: TGTGCCAGCAATAAGGGGGCATATGAGCAGTTCTTC. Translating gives CASNKGAYEQFF.

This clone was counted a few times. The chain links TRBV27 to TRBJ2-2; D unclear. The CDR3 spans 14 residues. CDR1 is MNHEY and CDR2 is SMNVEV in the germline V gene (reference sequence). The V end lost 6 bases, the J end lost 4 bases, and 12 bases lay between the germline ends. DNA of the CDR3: TGTGCCAGCAGCAAGTCTCGCAGCACCGGGGAGCTGTTTTTT. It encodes CASSKSRSTGELFF.

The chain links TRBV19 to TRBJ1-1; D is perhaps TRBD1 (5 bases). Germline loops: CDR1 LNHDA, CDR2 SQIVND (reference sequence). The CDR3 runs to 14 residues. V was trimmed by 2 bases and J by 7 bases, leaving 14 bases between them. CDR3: CASSIQAGLGEAFF. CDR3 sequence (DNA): TGTGCCAGTAGTATACAAGCAGGGTTGGGTGAAGCTTTCTTT.

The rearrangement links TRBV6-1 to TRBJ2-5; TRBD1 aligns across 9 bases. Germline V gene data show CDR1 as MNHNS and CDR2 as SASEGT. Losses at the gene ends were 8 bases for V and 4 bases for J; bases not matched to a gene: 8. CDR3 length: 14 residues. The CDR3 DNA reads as TGTGCCAGCGTTCGGGACAGGGCAGGAGAGACCCAGTACTTC. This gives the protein CASVRDRAGETQYF.

In nucleotides, the CDR3 is TGTGCCAGCAGCCCCCTGGGGGTCGGACAGGGGCCCCTCGGATCTGGCTACACCTTC. Translated: CASSPLGVGQGPLGSGYTF. The V and J genes are TRBV21-1 and TRBJ1-2; the table's D call TRBD1 went unverified against the DNA. TRBV21-1 is termed a pseudogene. This CDR3 region has 19 residues.

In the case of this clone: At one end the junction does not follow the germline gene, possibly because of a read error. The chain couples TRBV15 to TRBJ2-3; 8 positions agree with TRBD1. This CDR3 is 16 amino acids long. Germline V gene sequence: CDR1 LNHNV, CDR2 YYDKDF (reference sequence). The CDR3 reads CATTRPTQGGTDTQYF. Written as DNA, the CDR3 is TGTGCCACCACCAGACCAACACAGGGGGGCACAGATACGCAGTATTTT. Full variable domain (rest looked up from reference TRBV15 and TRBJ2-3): DAMVIQNPRYQVTQFGKPVTLSCSQTLNHNVMYWYQQKSSQAPKLLFHYYDKDFNNEADTPDNFQSRRPNTSFCFLDIRSPGLGDTAMYLCATTRPTQGGTDTQYFGPGTRLTVL.

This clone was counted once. The CDR3 here is CASSPGLAGSEQFF. The CDR3 DNA follows: TGTGCCAGCAGCCCGGGACTAGCGGGAAGCGAGCAGTTCTTC. The rearrangement uses TRBV7-2 and TRBJ2-1; TRBD2 agrees at 13 bases. This CDR3 is 14 amino acids long. The junction had 5 bases not matched to a gene; V was cut back by 5 bases and J by 10 bases. The germline gives CDR1 SGHTA, CDR2 FQGNSA.

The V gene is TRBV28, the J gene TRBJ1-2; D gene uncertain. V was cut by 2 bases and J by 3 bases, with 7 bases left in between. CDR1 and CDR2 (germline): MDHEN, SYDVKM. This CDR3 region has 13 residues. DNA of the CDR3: TGTGCCAGCAGTTTAATCCGGGACTATGGCTACACCTTC. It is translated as CASSLIRDYGYTF.